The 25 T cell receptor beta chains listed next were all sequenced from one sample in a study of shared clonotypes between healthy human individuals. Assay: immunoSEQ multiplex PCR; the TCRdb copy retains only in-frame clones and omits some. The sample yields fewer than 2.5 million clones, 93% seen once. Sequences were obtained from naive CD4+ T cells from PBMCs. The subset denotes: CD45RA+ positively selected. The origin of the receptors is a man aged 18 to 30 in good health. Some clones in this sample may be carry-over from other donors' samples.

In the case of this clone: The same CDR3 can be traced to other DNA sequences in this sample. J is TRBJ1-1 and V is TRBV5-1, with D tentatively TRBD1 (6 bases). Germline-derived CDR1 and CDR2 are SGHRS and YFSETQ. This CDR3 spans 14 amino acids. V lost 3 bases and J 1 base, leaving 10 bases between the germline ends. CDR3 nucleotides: TGCGCCAGCAGCTCCGGGACACCGAACACTGAAGCTTTCTTT. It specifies CASSSGTPNTEAFF.

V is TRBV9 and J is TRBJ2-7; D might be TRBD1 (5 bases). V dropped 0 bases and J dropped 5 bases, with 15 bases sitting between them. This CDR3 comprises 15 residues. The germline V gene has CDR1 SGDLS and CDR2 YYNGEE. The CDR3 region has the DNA TGTGCCAGCAGCGTAGAGGGCCAGGGTGGGCACGAGCAGTACTTC. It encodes CASSVEGQGGHEQYF.

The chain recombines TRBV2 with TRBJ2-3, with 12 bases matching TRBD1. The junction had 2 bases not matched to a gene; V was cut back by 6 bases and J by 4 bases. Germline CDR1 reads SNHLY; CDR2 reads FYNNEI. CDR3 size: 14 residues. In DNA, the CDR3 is TGTGCCAGCAGACGGGACAGGGGGCCAGATACGCAGTATTTT. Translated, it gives CASRRDRGPDTQYF.

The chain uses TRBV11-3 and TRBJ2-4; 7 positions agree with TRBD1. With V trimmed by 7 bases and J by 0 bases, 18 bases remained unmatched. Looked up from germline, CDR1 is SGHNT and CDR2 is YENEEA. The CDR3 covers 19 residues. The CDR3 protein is CASTDPPGTDQLAKNIQYF. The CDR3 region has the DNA TGTGCCAGCACCGACCCCCCAGGGACAGATCAATTAGCCAAAAACATTCAGTACTTC. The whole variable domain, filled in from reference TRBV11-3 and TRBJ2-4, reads EAGVVQSPRYKIIEKKQPVAFWCNPISGHNTLYWYLQNLGQGPELLIRYENEEAVDDSQLPKDRFSAERLKGVDSTLKIQPAELGDSAVYLCASTDPPGTDQLAKNIQYFGAGTRLSVL.

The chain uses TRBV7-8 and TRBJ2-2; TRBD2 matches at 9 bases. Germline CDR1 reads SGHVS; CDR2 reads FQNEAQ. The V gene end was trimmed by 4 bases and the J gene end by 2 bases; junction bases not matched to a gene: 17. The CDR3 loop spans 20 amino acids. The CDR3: CASSSGRPGLARDNTGELFF. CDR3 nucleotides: TGTGCCAGCAGCTCCGGCCGACCTGGACTAGCGAGAGATAACACCGGGGAGCTGTTTTTT.

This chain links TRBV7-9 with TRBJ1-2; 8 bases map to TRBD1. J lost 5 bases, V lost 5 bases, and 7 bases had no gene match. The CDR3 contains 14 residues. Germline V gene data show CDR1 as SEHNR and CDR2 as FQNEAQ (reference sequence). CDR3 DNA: TGTGCCAGCAGCCGGACAGGGTCAGGGTATGGCTACACCTTC. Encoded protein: CASSRTGSGYGYTF.

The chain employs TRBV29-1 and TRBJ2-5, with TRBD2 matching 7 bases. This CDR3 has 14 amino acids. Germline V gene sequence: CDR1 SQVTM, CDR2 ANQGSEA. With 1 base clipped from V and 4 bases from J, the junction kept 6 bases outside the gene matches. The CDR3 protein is CSVEGVWGGETQYF. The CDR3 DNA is TGCAGCGTTGAAGGGGTGTGGGGGGGAGAGACCCAGTACTTC.

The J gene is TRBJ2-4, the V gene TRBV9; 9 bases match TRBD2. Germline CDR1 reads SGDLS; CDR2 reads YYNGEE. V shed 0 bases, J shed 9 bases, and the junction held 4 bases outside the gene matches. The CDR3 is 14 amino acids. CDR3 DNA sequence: TGTGCCAGCAGCGTAGTTGCGGGAGGGGGCATTCAGTACTTC. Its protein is CASSVVAGGGIQYF.

The CDR3 nucleotides are TGTGCCAGCAGTCCTAAGGGTTGGGGCAGGGTGGCTTTCTTT. This sequence encodes CASSPKGWGRVAFF. V and J are TRBV27 and TRBJ1-1; possible D gene TRBD1, 5 bases. Germline V CDR1 and CDR2: MNHEY, SMNVEV (reference sequence). The CDR3 runs to 14 residues. The V and J ends lost 5 bases and 11 bases respectively, with 21 bases between them.

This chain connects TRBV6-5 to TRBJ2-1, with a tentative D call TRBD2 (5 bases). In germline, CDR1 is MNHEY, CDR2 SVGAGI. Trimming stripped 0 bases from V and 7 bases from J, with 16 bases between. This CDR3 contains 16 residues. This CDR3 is CASSYSGLTGGNEQFF. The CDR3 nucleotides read TGTGCCAGCAGTTACTCAGGGTTAACGGGCGGGAATGAGCAGTTCTTC.

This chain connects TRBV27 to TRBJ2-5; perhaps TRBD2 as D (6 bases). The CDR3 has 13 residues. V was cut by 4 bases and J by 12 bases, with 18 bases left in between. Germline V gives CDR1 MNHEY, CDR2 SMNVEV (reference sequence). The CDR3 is CASSWGKRTMEYF. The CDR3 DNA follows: TGTGCCAGCAGTTGGGGAAAAAGGACTATGGAGTACTTC.

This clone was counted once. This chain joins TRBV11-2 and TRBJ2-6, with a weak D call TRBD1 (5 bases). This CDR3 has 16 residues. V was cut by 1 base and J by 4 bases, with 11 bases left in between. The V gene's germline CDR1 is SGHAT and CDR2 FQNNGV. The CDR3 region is CASSLVRGSGANVLTF. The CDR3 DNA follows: TGTGCCAGCAGCTTAGTAAGGGGCTCCGGGGCCAACGTCCTGACTTTC.

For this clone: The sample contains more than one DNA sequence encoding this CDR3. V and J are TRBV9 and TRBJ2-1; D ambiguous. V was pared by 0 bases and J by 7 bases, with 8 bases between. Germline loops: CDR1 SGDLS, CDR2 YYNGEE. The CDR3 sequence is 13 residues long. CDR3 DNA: TGTGCCAGCAGCGTAGGCCCGGAGAATGAGCAGTTCTTC. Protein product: CASSVGPENEQFF.

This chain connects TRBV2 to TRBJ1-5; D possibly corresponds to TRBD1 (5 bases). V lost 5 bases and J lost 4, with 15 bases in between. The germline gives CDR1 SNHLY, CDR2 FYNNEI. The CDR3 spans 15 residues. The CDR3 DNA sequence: TGTGCCAGCAGTTCCCGGACGGGGGAAAATCAGCCCCAGCATTTT. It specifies CASSSRTGENQPQHF. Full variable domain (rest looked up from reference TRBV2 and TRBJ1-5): EPEVTQTPSHQVTQMGQEVILRCVPISNHLYFYWYRQILGQKVEFLVSFYNNEISEKSEIFDDQFSVERPDGSNFTLKIRSTKLEDSAMYFCASSSRTGENQPQHFGDGTRLSIL.

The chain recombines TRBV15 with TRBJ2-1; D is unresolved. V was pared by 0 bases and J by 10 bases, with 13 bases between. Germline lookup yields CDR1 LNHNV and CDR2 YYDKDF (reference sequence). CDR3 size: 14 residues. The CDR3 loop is CATSRDPIGVEQFF. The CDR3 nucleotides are TGTGCCACCAGCAGAGATCCTATTGGAGTGGAGCAGTTCTTC. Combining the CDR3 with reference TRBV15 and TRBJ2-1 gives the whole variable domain DAMVIQNPRYQVTQFGKPVTLSCSQTLNHNVMYWYQQKSSQAPKLLFHYYDKDFNNEADTPDNFQSRRPNTSFCFLDIRSPGLGDTAMYLCATSRDPIGVEQFFGPGTRLTVL.

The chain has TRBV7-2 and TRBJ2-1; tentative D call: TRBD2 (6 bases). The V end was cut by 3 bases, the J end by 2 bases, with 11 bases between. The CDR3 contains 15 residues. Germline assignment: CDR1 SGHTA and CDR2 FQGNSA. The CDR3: CASSFRRVAYNEQFF. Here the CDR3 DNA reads TGTGCCAGCAGCTTTCGGAGGGTGGCCTACAATGAGCAGTTCTTC.

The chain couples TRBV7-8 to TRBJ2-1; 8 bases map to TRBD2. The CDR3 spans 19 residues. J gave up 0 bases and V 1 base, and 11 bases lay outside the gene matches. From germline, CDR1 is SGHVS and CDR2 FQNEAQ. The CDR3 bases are TGTGCCAGCAGCTTAGAACGGCTAGCGGGCCCGAGCTCCTACAATGAGCAGTTCTTC. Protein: CASSLERLAGPSSYNEQFF.

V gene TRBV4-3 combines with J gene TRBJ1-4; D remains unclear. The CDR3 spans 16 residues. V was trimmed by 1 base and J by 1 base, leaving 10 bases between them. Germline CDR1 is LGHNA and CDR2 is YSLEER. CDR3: CASSQVKLLTNEKLFF. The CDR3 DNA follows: TGCGCCAGCAGCCAAGTTAAACTTCTAACTAATGAAAAACTGTTTTTT.

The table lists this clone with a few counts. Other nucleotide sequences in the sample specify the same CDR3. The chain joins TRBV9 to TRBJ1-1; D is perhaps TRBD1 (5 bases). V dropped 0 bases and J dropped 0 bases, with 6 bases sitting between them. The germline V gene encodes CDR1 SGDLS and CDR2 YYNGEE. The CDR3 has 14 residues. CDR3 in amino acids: CASSVGGVNTEAFF. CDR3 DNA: TGTGCCAGCAGCGTAGGGGGCGTGAACACTGAAGCTTTCTTT.

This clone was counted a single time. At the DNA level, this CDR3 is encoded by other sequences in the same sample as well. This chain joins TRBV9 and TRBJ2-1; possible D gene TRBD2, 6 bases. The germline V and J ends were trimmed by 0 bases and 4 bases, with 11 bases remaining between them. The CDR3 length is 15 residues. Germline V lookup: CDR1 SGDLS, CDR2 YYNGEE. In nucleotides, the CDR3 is TGTGCCAGCAGCGTAGTTGGTCGGGAGTACAATGAGCAGTTCTTC. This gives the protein CASSVVGREYNEQFF.

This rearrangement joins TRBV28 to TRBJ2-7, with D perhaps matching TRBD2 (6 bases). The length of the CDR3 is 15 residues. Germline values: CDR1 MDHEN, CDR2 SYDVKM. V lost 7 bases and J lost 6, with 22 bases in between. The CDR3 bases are TGTGCCAGCACGGCGGGGCGGAGGCCAGCCGGCGAGCAGTACTTC. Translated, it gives CASTAGRRPAGEQYF.

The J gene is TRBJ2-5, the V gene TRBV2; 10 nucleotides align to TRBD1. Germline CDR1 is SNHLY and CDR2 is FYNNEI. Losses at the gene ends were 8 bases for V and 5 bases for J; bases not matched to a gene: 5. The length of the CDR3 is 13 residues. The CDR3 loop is CASGRGQGETQYF. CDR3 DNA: TGTGCCAGCGGGCGGGGACAGGGGGAGACCCAGTACTTC.

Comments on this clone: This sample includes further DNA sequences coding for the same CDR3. CDR3 protein: CASSLAGSGNTIYF. CDR3 DNA sequence: TGTGCCAGCAGCTTGGCGGGGAGTGGAAACACCATATATTTT. This sequence joins TRBV5-4 and TRBJ1-3, with unresolved D. With 0 bases removed from V and 3 bases from J, the gap between germline ends came to 7 bases. CDR1 SGHNT and CDR2 YYREEE come from the germline V gene (reference sequence). This CDR3 region has 14 residues.

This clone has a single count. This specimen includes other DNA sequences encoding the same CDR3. The CDR3 spells CASSESSYEQYF. The CDR3 nucleotides read TGTGCCAGCAGCGAGAGCTCCTACGAGCAGTACTTC. The chain recombines TRBV2 with TRBJ2-7, with D uncertain. V was shortened by 6 bases and J by 0 bases, with 6 bases between the two germline ends. This CDR3 is built from 12 residues. Germline assignment: CDR1 SNHLY and CDR2 FYNNEI.

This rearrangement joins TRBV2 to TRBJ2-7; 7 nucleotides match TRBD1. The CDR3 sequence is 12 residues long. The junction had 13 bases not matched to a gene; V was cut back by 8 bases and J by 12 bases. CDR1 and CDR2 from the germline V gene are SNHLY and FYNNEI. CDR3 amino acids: CASLNDRVRLYF. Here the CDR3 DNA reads TGTGCCAGCCTAAACGACAGGGTTAGGCTGTACTTC.